These 23 T cell receptor beta chains share one sample of origin, sequenced in a study of blood T cell repertoires in COVID-19. Profiling relied on immunoSEQ multiplex PCR, and the TCRdb table lists in-frame clones only, not all of them. The sample has 150,000 or so clones, 80% to 85% seen once. What was sequenced was PBMCs or T cells enriched from blood (not recorded which). These receptors were collected from a man between 65 and 85 years old who had been exposed to COVID-19.

The chain couples TRBV19 to TRBJ1-6; D gene unclear. Germline CDR1 and CDR2: LNHDA and SQIVND (reference sequence). Deletions cut 3 bases from V and 5 bases from J, with 5 bases between. This CDR3 comprises 13 residues. The DNA for the CDR3 is TGTGCCAGTAGTATTCAGAATAATTCACCCCTCCACTTT. Protein: CASSIQNNSPLHF. Using reference TRBV19 and TRBJ1-6 for the parts outside the CDR3, the full variable domain is DGGITQSPKYLFRKEGQNVTLSCEQNLNHDAMYWYRQDPGQGLRLIYYSQIVNDFQKGDIAEGYSVSREKKESFPLTVTSAQKNPTAFYLCASSIQNNSPLHFGNGTRLTVT.

This clone was seen a few times. The chain uses TRBV7-9 and TRBJ2-5; D perhaps matches TRBD2 (5 bases). CDR1 is SEHNR, CDR2 FQNEAQ, per germline (reference sequence). The CDR3 extends over 13 amino acids. V dropped 2 bases and J dropped 7 bases, with 11 bases sitting between them. CDR3 amino acids: CASSLRYEGTQYF. CDR3 nucleotides: TGTGCCAGCAGCTTAAGATATGAGGGGACCCAGTACTTC. Together with reference TRBV7-9 and TRBJ2-5, the CDR3 gives the full variable domain: DTGVSQNPRHKITKRGQNVTFRCDPISEHNRLYWYRQTLGQGPEFLTYFQNEAQLEKSRLLSDRFSAERPKGSFSTLEIQRTEQGDSAMYLCASSLRYEGTQYFGPGTRLLVL.

This rearrangement joins TRBV27 to TRBJ2-5; 8 bases agree with TRBD1. Per the germline V gene, CDR1 is MNHEY and CDR2 is SMNVEV (reference sequence). With V trimmed by 5 bases and J by 0 bases, 8 bases remained unmatched. The CDR3 consists of 16 residues. CDR3: CASSPWTGPYQETQYF. DNA for the CDR3: TGTGCCAGCAGTCCCTGGACAGGGCCGTACCAAGAGACCCAGTACTTC.

In DNA form, the CDR3 reads TGTGCTAGTGGTTTGTCGCGGGACACTGAAGCTTTCTTT. Its translation is CASGLSRDTEAFF. The V gene is TRBV12-5, the J gene TRBJ1-1; D is uncertain. This CDR3 has 13 residues. Germline-derived CDR1 and CDR2 are LGHNT and FRNRAP. The V end was cut by 2 bases, the J end by 3 bases, with 7 bases between.

This clone was observed a few times. The rearrangement links TRBV6-4 to TRBJ2-7, with a weak D call TRBD2 (6 bases). The germline CDR1 and CDR2 sequences are MRHNA and SNTAGT. The length of the CDR3 is 14 residues. V was clipped by 7 bases and J by 3 bases, with 16 bases between them. CDR3 in DNA: TGTGCCAGCAAAGGAACGGGAGTTCGCTACGAGCAGTACTTC. It is translated as CASKGTGVRYEQYF.

The count of this clone is one. The V and J genes are TRBV19 and TRBJ2-1; D possibly corresponds to TRBD2 (5 bases). The CDR3 runs 15 residues. V lost 7 bases and J lost 8, with 21 bases in between. In germline, CDR1 is LNHDA, CDR2 SQIVND (reference sequence). The CDR3 bases are TGTGCCAGTACCAACACTAAGCGGTTGGTAGATGAGCAGTTCTTC. It specifies CASTNTKRLVDEQFF.

The chain links TRBV5-5 to TRBJ1-5; no definite D call. The germline gives CDR1 SGHKS, CDR2 YYEKEE (reference sequence). The CDR3 covers 14 residues. The V gene lost 1 base and the J gene lost 7 bases, with 12 bases spanning the gap. CDR3 sequence: CASSLSWQNQPQHF. The DNA for the CDR3 is TGTGCCAGCAGCTTGAGTTGGCAGAACCAGCCCCAGCATTTT.

This clone was recorded only once. The chain couples TRBV7-6 to TRBJ1-5, with D tentatively TRBD1 (5 bases). With 5 bases removed from V and 0 bases from J, the gap between germline ends came to 17 bases. Germline lookup yields CDR1 SGHVS and CDR2 FNYEAQ. This CDR3 comprises 17 residues. CDR3: CASSLFPGENSNQPQHF. CDR3 DNA sequence: TGTGCCAGCAGCCTTTTTCCGGGGGAAAATAGCAATCAGCCCCAGCATTTT.

This clone was seen a handful of times. The V gene is TRBV7-9, the J gene TRBJ1-2, with 9 bases fitting TRBD1. The CDR3 totals 14 residues. Trimming at V came to 3 bases and at J to 8 bases, leaving 7 bases not matched to a gene. The germline V gene encodes CDR1 SEHNR and CDR2 FQNEAQ (reference sequence). CDR3 sequence (DNA): TGTGCCAGCAGCTTTACAGGGGGCGCGGGAGGCTACACCTTC. It is translated as CASSFTGGAGGYTF.

J is TRBJ2-7 and V is TRBV18, with TRBD2 matching 7 bases. This CDR3 spans 14 amino acids. Germline lookup yields CDR1 KGHSH and CDR2 LQKENI. V was pared by 6 bases and J by 5 bases, with 10 bases of the junction left unmatched. The DNA for the CDR3 is TGTGCCAGCTCGCTAGCGGAAGGGATGGACGAGCAGTACTTC. It is translated as CASSLAEGMDEQYF.

V usage is TRBV7-2 and J usage is TRBJ1-3; D ambiguous. The CDR3 covers 15 residues. V was clipped by 5 bases and J by 3 bases, with 14 bases between them. Per germline, CDR1 SGHTA and CDR2 FQGNSA. The CDR3, as DNA: TGTGCCAGCAGCCTTCAAGGCCAGGTTGGAAACACCATATATTTT. This encodes CASSLQGQVGNTIYF.

The chain has TRBV4-3 and TRBJ1-6; D is possibly TRBD1 (6 bases). The CDR3 sequence is 16 residues long. The V and J ends lost 0 bases and 1 base respectively, with 7 bases between them. Germline CDR1 is LGHNA and CDR2 is YSLEER. The CDR3 DNA follows: TGCGCCAGCAGCCAAGATAGGGGGTCCTATAATTCACCCCTCCACTTT. Translation: CASSQDRGSYNSPLHF.

The J gene is TRBJ2-2, the V gene TRBV5-4, with 8 bases matching TRBD2. This CDR3 region has 18 residues. Germline CDR1 and CDR2: SGHNT and YYREEE (reference sequence). V lost 4 bases to trimming and J lost 0 bases; unmatched junction nucleotides: 11. The CDR3 loop reads CASSPTSAGGPNTGELFF. For the CDR3, the DNA is TGTGCCAGCAGCCCTACGTCTGCGGGGGGTCCGAACACCGGGGAGCTGTTTTTT.

V usage is TRBV19 and J usage is TRBJ1-1, with 7 bases aligning to TRBD1. Germline V gene lookup returns CDR1 LNHDA and CDR2 SQIVND (reference sequence). The CDR3 length is 15 residues. The V gene end was trimmed by 3 bases and the J gene end by 2 bases; junction bases not matched to a gene: 6. As DNA, the CDR3 is TGTGCCAGTAGTATCTCCCACAGGGGTAACACTGAAGCTTTCTTT. This translates into CASSISHRGNTEAFF.

For this clone: Within the sample, other DNA sequences also encode this same CDR3. V gene TRBV6-5 combines with J gene TRBJ1-2, with a weak D call TRBD1 (5 bases). The CDR3 sequence is 13 residues long. Trimming shortened V by 2 bases and J by 5 bases, and 9 bases separated the two germline ends. The germline V gene encodes CDR1 MNHEY and CDR2 SVGAGI. CDR3 region: CASSYGADYGYTF. The CDR3 coding sequence is TGTGCCAGCAGTTACGGGGCAGATTATGGCTACACCTTC.

This chain joins TRBV7-9 and TRBJ1-5, with D uncertain. The ends were cut back, 3 bases at V and 2 bases at J, with 8 bases in the middle. The CDR3 covers 14 residues. Germline V gives CDR1 SEHNR, CDR2 FQNEAQ (reference sequence). In DNA, the CDR3 is TGTGCCAGCAGCTTCGTCTCGGGCAATCAGCCCCAGCATTTT. Its translation is CASSFVSGNQPQHF.

This sequence joins TRBV19 and TRBJ1-5, with 8 nucleotides matching TRBD1. J gave up 3 bases and V 7 bases, and 5 bases lay outside the gene matches. The CDR3 has 14 amino acids. Germline V lookup: CDR1 LNHDA, CDR2 SQIVND (reference sequence). CDR3 residues: CASKGQEANQPQHF. CDR3 nucleotides: TGTGCCAGTAAGGGACAGGAGGCCAATCAGCCCCAGCATTTT.

V and J are TRBV11-2 and TRBJ2-7, with 13 bases that match TRBD2. Per germline, CDR1 SGHAT and CDR2 FQNNGV. The length of the CDR3 is 17 residues. The V gene end was trimmed by 3 bases and the J gene end by 4 bases; junction bases not matched to a gene: 9. The CDR3 DNA follows: TGTGCCAGCAGCTTCGTGGGGACTAGCGGGATACCGTACGAGCAGTACTTC. This gives the protein CASSFVGTSGIPYEQYF.

This chain uses TRBV5-1 with TRBJ1-4; D is perhaps TRBD1 (6 bases). Germline CDR1 reads SGHRS; CDR2 reads YFSETQ. The CDR3 runs to 14 residues. The germline V and J ends were trimmed by 6 bases and 8 bases, with 17 bases remaining between them. The DNA for the CDR3 is TGCGCCAGCACCCGGGGGGGGCAGGAGGAAAAACTGTTTTTT. Its translation: CASTRGGQEEKLFF.

The chain carries TRBV5-1 and TRBJ1-1; D remains ambiguous. The CDR3 contains 13 residues. In germline, CDR1 is SGHRS, CDR2 YFSETQ. Trimming cost V 0 bases and J 6 bases, with 9 bases left between them. The CDR3 spells CASSLAQVSEAFF. CDR3 sequence (DNA): TGCGCCAGCAGCTTGGCCCAGGTATCTGAAGCTTTCTTT. Variable domain in full (rest from reference TRBV5-1 and TRBJ1-1): KAGVTQTPRYLIKTRGQQVTLSCSPISGHRSVSWYQQTPGQGLQFLFEYFSETQRNKGNFPGRFSGRQFSNSRSEMNVSTLELGDSALYLCASSLAQVSEAFFGQGTRLTVV.

The rearrangement uses TRBV5-1 and TRBJ2-7; 8 bases agree with TRBD1. V lost 4 bases to trimming and J lost 6 bases; unmatched junction nucleotides: 18. Germline loops: CDR1 SGHRS, CDR2 YFSETQ. CDR3 length equals 17 residues. The CDR3 spells CASSEPHRGDTSGEQYF. The CDR3 DNA sequence: TGCGCCAGCAGCGAACCACACAGGGGGGATACCTCCGGCGAGCAGTACTTC.

The chain is built from TRBV19 and TRBJ1-1, with TRBD1 matching 7 bases. The CDR3 spans 16 residues. The ends lost 10 bases at V and 1 base at J; junction bases unmatched: 15. Germline V gene sequence: CDR1 LNHDA, CDR2 SQIVND (reference sequence). The CDR3 loop is CAITRRDSGTNTEAFF. The DNA of the CDR3 is TGTGCCATTACACGCCGGGACAGTGGGACGAACACTGAAGCTTTCTTT.

This chain links TRBV19 with TRBJ1-5; D is ambiguous. Germline V gene data show CDR1 as LNHDA and CDR2 as SQIVND (reference sequence). V was trimmed by 6 bases and J by 2 bases, leaving 11 bases between them. This CDR3 region has 14 residues. The DNA of the CDR3 is TGTGCCAGTAGCCGTTCTAGAGGCAATCAGCCCCAGCATTTT. Its protein is CASSRSRGNQPQHF.